This passage covers 24 T cell receptor beta chains from one sample sequenced in a study of cytomegalovirus exposure and HLA in healthy donors. Data came from immunoSEQ multiplex PCR; TCRdb stores just in-frame clones and leaves some out. Here the sample spans some 170,000 clones, roughly 90% being singletons. Sequencing used PBMCs. Receptors were obtained from a young woman in good health and CMV-seronegative.

The rearrangement uses TRBV5-1 and TRBJ2-7, with 11 bases matching TRBD1. This CDR3 region has 16 residues. The ends lost 4 bases at V and 3 bases at J; junction bases unmatched: 9. CDR1 and CDR2 (germline): SGHRS, YFSETQ. CDR3: CASSLYPGTGGYEQYF. The CDR3 DNA reads as TGCGCCAGCAGCCTGTACCCCGGGACAGGGGGCTACGAGCAGTACTTC.

The DNA of the CDR3 is TGTGCCTGGGGGGACAGGGCAAGACGGGCTGAAGCTTTCTTT. Amino acids: CAWGDRARRAEAFF. The genes are TRBV30 and TRBJ1-1; TRBD1 agrees at 9 bases. V lost 5 bases and J lost 6; bases outside the gene matches: 10. The CDR3 length is 14 residues. The V gene's germline CDR1 is GTSNPN and CDR2 SVGIG (reference sequence).

This chain links TRBV14 with TRBJ2-7; possible D gene TRBD1, 6 bases. From germline, CDR1 is SGHDN and CDR2 FVKESK. With 5 bases removed from V and 2 bases from J, the gap between germline ends came to 16 bases. This CDR3 region has 15 residues. The CDR3 nucleotides are TGTGCCAGCAGCGCCCAGGGGAAGTTGGCCTACGAGCAGTACTTC. Encoded protein: CASSAQGKLAYEQYF.

V is TRBV15 and J is TRBJ1-1, with a weak D call TRBD1 (5 bases). Germline V gene data show CDR1 as LNHNV and CDR2 as YYDKDF (reference sequence). Trimming removed 5 bases from V and 8 bases from J, with 9 bases in between. This CDR3 has 11 amino acids. CDR3 DNA: TGTGCCACCAGCGGGGCAGTGGAAGCTTTCTTT. Encoded protein: CATSGAVEAFF.

The chain employs TRBV9 and TRBJ1-6, with TRBD1 as a possible D gene (5 bases). The V gene's germline CDR1 is SGDLS and CDR2 YYNGEE. The ends were cut back, 4 bases at V and 9 bases at J, with 20 bases in the middle. This CDR3 has 16 amino acids. CDR3 residues: CASSWGDAGFSSPLHF. The CDR3 region has the DNA TGTGCCAGCAGCTGGGGGGACGCGGGGTTTAGTTCACCCCTCCACTTT. Full variable domain (outside the CDR3, taken from reference TRBV9 and TRBJ1-6): DSGVTQTPKHLITATGQRVTLRCSPRSGDLSVYWYQQSLDQGLQFLIQYYNGEERAKGNILERFSAQQFPDLHSELNLSSLELGDSALYFCASSWGDAGFSSPLHFGNGTRLTVT.

The count of this clone is one. The chain is built from TRBV6-5 and TRBJ2-7; D remains unclear. The length of the CDR3 is 13 residues. Germline CDR1 and CDR2: MNHEY and SVGAGI. Trimming took 4 bases from V and 1 from J, leaving 8 bases between them. The CDR3 nucleotides are TGTGCCAGCAGTTCTCTCTTTTCCTACGAGCAGTACTTC. Residues: CASSSLFSYEQYF.

This clone occurred a few times. V gene TRBV9 combines with J gene TRBJ1-5; D is unclear. This CDR3 is built from 14 residues. V was shortened by 3 bases and J by 8 bases, with 15 bases between the two germline ends. The V gene's germline CDR1 is SGDLS and CDR2 YYNGEE. CDR3 sequence reads: CASSGSSGVEPQHF. The DNA for the CDR3 is TGTGCCAGCAGCGGCTCGAGCGGCGTGGAGCCCCAGCATTTT.

The rearrangement uses TRBV5-4 and TRBJ2-7; D might be TRBD1 (6 bases). V was cut by 1 base and J by 5 bases, with 19 bases left in between. CDR3 length: 16 residues. CDR1 and CDR2 from the germline V gene are SGHNT and YYREEE (reference sequence). CDR3 DNA: TGTGCCAGCAGCTTGCTACAGGGACATCCGGTCCACGAGCAGTACTTC. Its protein is CASSLLQGHPVHEQYF.

This clone was counted between two and nine times. The chain combines TRBV5-1 with TRBJ2-1; D is possibly TRBD2 (6 bases). V was clipped by 9 bases and J by 0 bases, with 16 bases between them. Germline values: CDR1 SGHRS, CDR2 YFSETQ. The CDR3 runs 15 residues. The CDR3 nucleotides are TGCGCCATCAAGACGGGACTTGGCTCCTACAATGAGCAGTTCTTC. Translation gives CAIKTGLGSYNEQFF. Using reference TRBV5-1 and TRBJ2-1 for the parts outside the CDR3, the full variable domain is KAGVTQTPRYLIKTRGQQVTLSCSPISGHRSVSWYQQTPGQGLQFLFEYFSETQRNKGNFPGRFSGRQFSNSRSEMNVSTLELGDSALYLCAIKTGLGSYNEQFFGPGTRLTVL.

The chain combines TRBV5-6 with TRBJ2-1; 9 bases are a match to TRBD1. This CDR3 region has 16 residues. The germline CDR1 and CDR2 sequences are SGHDT and YYEEEE. V gave up 2 bases and J gave up 5 bases; unmatched junction bases: 8. The CDR3, as DNA: TGTGCCAGCAGCTTTACCGGGACAGGGCCTCACAATGAGCAGTTCTTC. Residues: CASSFTGTGPHNEQFF.

The gene calls are TRBV25-1 and TRBJ2-1; weak D call: TRBD2 (7 bases). CDR1 and CDR2 (germline): MGHDK, SYGVNS. V lost 1 base to trimming and J lost 10 bases, with 14 bases between them. The length of the CDR3 is 14 residues. For the CDR3, the DNA is TGTGCCAGCAGTGAATGGGGGGGGGCCAGCGAGCAGTTCTTC. This sequence encodes CASSEWGGASEQFF.

V usage is TRBV5-5 and J usage is TRBJ2-4; 7 nucleotides agree with TRBD1. The CDR3 runs to 16 residues. J was trimmed by 3 bases and V by 3 bases; bases with no gene match: 9. The germline CDR1 and CDR2 sequences are SGHKS and YYEKEE (reference sequence). The CDR3 region is CASSSGQSISKNIQYF. The DNA for the CDR3 is TGTGCCAGCAGCTCGGGACAGAGTATAAGCAAAAACATTCAGTACTTC.

The chain links TRBV7-9 to TRBJ1-2; TRBD1 matches at 7 bases. Germline loops: CDR1 SEHNR, CDR2 FQNEAQ (reference sequence). V lost 8 bases and J lost 6; bases outside the gene matches: 6. This CDR3 is built from 12 residues. The CDR3 spells CASRATGDGYTF. The CDR3 coding sequence is TGTGCCAGCCGAGCTACAGGGGATGGCTACACCTTC.

The CDR3 DNA sequence: TGCGCCAGCAGCTTTACTAGTCCGAGCTCCTACAATGAGCAGTTCTTC. As protein: CASSFTSPSSYNEQFF. The rearrangement joins TRBV5-1 to TRBJ2-1, with D possibly being TRBD2 (5 bases). Looked up from germline, CDR1 is SGHRS and CDR2 is YFSETQ. CDR3 length: 16 residues. The V and J ends lost 2 bases and 0 bases respectively, with 12 bases between them.

The chain employs TRBV5-1 and TRBJ2-7, with D tentatively TRBD2 (6 bases). Germline V gives CDR1 SGHRS, CDR2 YFSETQ. The length of the CDR3 is 16 residues. V gave up 1 base and J gave up 0 bases, with 14 bases separating them. The CDR3 DNA reads as TGCGCCAGCAGCTTGCGGGGGATAGACGACTCCTACGAGCAGTACTTC. This sequence encodes CASSLRGIDDSYEQYF.

This clone was seen just once. The V call is TRBV5-4, the J call TRBJ1-1; 7 nucleotides line up with TRBD1. Germline lookup yields CDR1 SGHNT and CDR2 YYREEE (reference sequence). The CDR3 loop spans 13 amino acids. Trimming cost V 4 bases and J 1 base; bases outside gene matches: 1. This CDR3 reads CASSGTANTEAFF. The CDR3 DNA sequence: TGTGCCAGCAGCGGGACAGCGAACACTGAAGCTTTCTTT. The complete variable domain, with remaining parts taken from reference TRBV5-4 and TRBJ1-1, reads ETGVTQSPTHLIKTRGQQVTLRCSSQSGHNTVSWYQQALGQGPQFIFQYYREEENGRGNFPPRFSGLQFPNYSSELNVNALELDDSALYLCASSGTANTEAFFGQGTRLTVV.

The chain couples TRBV7-6 to TRBJ2-5, with 11 bases aligning to TRBD2. V dropped 4 bases and J dropped 4; count of bases not matched to a gene: 11. This CDR3 has 17 residues. Germline values: CDR1 SGHVS, CDR2 FNYEAQ. For the CDR3, the DNA is TGTGCCAGCAGCTCGGACTCCTCCGGGACTAGCGGAGAGACCCAGTACTTC. This sequence encodes CASSSDSSGTSGETQYF.

This clone was detected only once. This rearrangement joins TRBV19 to TRBJ2-5, with D possibly TRBD1 on 5 matching bases. The CDR3 is 13 amino acids. The germline V gene encodes CDR1 LNHDA and CDR2 SQIVND (reference sequence). Trimming shortened V by 7 bases and J by 4 bases, and 13 bases separated the two germline ends. Here the CDR3 reads CASTPDNGETQYF. The CDR3 DNA is TGTGCCAGTACCCCGGACAATGGAGAGACCCAGTACTTC.

The chain employs TRBV6-5 and TRBJ2-7; D gene uncertain. The CDR3 spans 13 residues. Germline CDR1 MNHEY, CDR2 SVGAGI. The germline V and J ends were trimmed by 1 base and 5 bases, with 9 bases remaining between them. The CDR3 protein is CASSYWFSDEQYF. CDR3 nucleotide sequence: TGTGCCAGCAGTTACTGGTTCAGCGACGAGCAGTACTTC.

The J gene is TRBJ2-7, the V gene TRBV19; 8 bases agree with TRBD2. Germline CDR1 reads LNHDA; CDR2 reads SQIVND (reference sequence). V shed 3 bases, J shed 0 bases, and the junction held 4 bases outside the gene matches. The CDR3 contains 15 residues. The DNA for the CDR3 is TGTGCCAGTAGTATCGGTAGCGGGGCCTCCTACGAGCAGTACTTC. Its protein product is CASSIGSGASYEQYF.

This chain uses TRBV6-5 with TRBJ2-7, with 9 bases that match TRBD1. CDR3 length: 14 residues. CDR1 MNHEY and CDR2 SVGAGI come from the germline V gene. The trim removed 5 bases at V and 3 bases at J, leaving 5 bases unmatched. CDR3 amino acids: CASSGPDRGYEQYF. CDR3 nucleotides: TGTGCCAGCAGTGGACCGGACAGGGGCTACGAGCAGTACTTC.

The chain couples TRBV4-3 to TRBJ2-7, with 7 bases matching TRBD2. The CDR3 is 15 residues long. Germline CDR1 reads LGHNA; CDR2 reads YSLEER. J lost 2 bases, V lost 1 base, and 5 bases had no gene match. The CDR3 nucleotides are TGCGCCAGCAGCCAAGTTGCTAGCGGCACCTACGAGCAGTACTTC. It encodes CASSQVASGTYEQYF.

This clone was picked up a small number of times. The genes are TRBV10-3 and TRBJ1-1; D call uncertain. Deletions cut 0 bases from V and 7 bases from J, with 6 bases between. The CDR3 spans 12 residues. The germline V gene has CDR1 ENHRY and CDR2 SYGVKD. The CDR3 nucleotides read TGTGCCATCAGTGAGTCGGCGGTTGAAGCTTTCTTT. This encodes CAISESAVEAFF.

V usage is TRBV4-1 and J usage is TRBJ1-4, with D maybe TRBD1 (5 bases). Between the trimmed V and J ends, which lost 2 bases and 4 bases, there was a span of 14 bases. The CDR3 runs to 16 residues. Germline V CDR1 and CDR2: MGHRA, YSYEKL. In DNA form, the CDR3 reads TGCGCCAGCAGCCAAAAGACCGGGGGTGGTAATGAAAAACTGTTTTTT. This codes for CASSQKTGGGNEKLFF.